A single sample gave rise to the 9 T cell receptor beta chains below, sequenced in a study of T cell changes during pregnancy in multiple sclerosis. Profiling relied on immunoSEQ multiplex PCR, and the TCRdb table lists in-frame clones only, not all of them. The table includes more than 80,000 clones, 90% to 95% detected once. The sample consisted of PBMCs, taken in the first trimester of pregnancy. Source of these receptors: a female donor in good health, serving as a control in a pregnancy study. Some clones in this sample may be carry-over from other donors' samples.

The rearrangement links TRBV6-5 to TRBJ2-3; TRBD2 is a possible D gene (5 bases). CDR1 and CDR2 (germline): MNHEY, SVGAGI. The CDR3 has 15 amino acids. V lost 2 bases, J lost 2 bases, and 11 bases lay in between. The CDR3 sequence is CASSYGRALTDTQYF. The CDR3 DNA follows: TGTGCCAGCAGTTACGGGCGGGCCCTCACAGATACGCAGTATTTT.

The V gene is TRBV5-1, the J gene TRBJ2-7; weak D call: TRBD1 (5 bases). The CDR3 spans 12 residues. The germline CDR1 and CDR2 sequences are SGHRS and YFSETQ. V lost 5 bases, J lost 2 bases, and 8 bases lay in between. CDR3 nucleotide sequence: TGCGCCAGCAGAAGGGGTGCCTACGAGCAGTACTTC. Its translation: CASRRGAYEQYF.

V gene TRBV30 combines with J gene TRBJ2-3, with D uncertain. The germline V gene has CDR1 GTSNPN and CDR2 SVGIG (reference sequence). V lost 1 base to trimming and J lost 5 bases, with 7 bases between them. The CDR3 extends over 12 amino acids. CDR3 bases: TGTGCCTGGAGTGCGGCAGGAGATACGCAGTATTTT. This codes for CAWSAAGDTQYF.

V gene TRBV14 combines with J gene TRBJ1-1; D call uncertain. The CDR3 is 14 amino acids. Germline V gene lookup returns CDR1 SGHDN and CDR2 FVKESK. V lost 4 bases and J lost 4, with 13 bases in between. CDR3 bases: TGTGCCAGCAGCCTTTTGGGGAGATTCACTGAAGCTTTCTTT. Protein: CASSLLGRFTEAFF.

V and J are TRBV5-6 and TRBJ1-5; 7 bases match TRBD1. Looked up from germline, CDR1 is SGHDT and CDR2 is YYEEEE. The CDR3 has 15 amino acids. The ends lost 1 base at V and 3 bases at J; junction bases unmatched: 4. The CDR3: CASSLRTGPNQPQHF. Written as DNA, the CDR3 is TGTGCCAGCAGCTTGAGGACAGGCCCCAATCAGCCCCAGCATTTT.

The chain carries TRBV7-3 and TRBJ2-2; the D gene is possibly TRBD2 (6 bases). The V gene lost 3 bases and the J gene lost 5 bases, with 10 bases spanning the gap. The CDR3 extends over 14 amino acids. Looked up from germline, CDR1 is SGHTA and CDR2 is FQGTGA. DNA of the CDR3: TGTGCCAGCAGCTTCCAGGGAGGAACCGGGGAGCTGTTTTTT. Encoded protein: CASSFQGGTGELFF.

The chain couples TRBV18 to TRBJ2-3, with 12 nucleotides matching TRBD2. V lost 3 bases, J lost 5 bases, and 6 bases stayed unmatched. Germline V gene data show CDR1 as KGHSH and CDR2 as LQKENI. The CDR3 contains 16 residues. The CDR3 loop is CASSPPSGGVGDTQYF. In DNA, the CDR3 is TGTGCCAGCTCACCTCCTAGCGGGGGGGTAGGAGATACGCAGTATTTT.

The chain links TRBV2 to TRBJ2-7, with a possible D match to TRBD2 (5 bases). The CDR3 totals 12 residues. Germline V CDR1 and CDR2: SNHLY, FYNNEI. Trimming took off 6 bases at V and 3 bases at J, with 9 bases between the two ends. CDR3 nucleotides: TGTGCCAGCAGGAGGGAGTTCTACGAGCAGTACTTC. It is translated as CASRREFYEQYF.

This clone was detected only a few times. The chain couples TRBV5-1 to TRBJ2-4, with D perhaps TRBD2 (6 bases). V was clipped by 3 bases and J by 0 bases, with 10 bases between them. CDR3 size: 15 residues. In germline, CDR1 is SGHRS, CDR2 YFSETQ. The CDR3 protein is CASSWGGGAKNIQYF. The CDR3 DNA sequence: TGCGCCAGCAGCTGGGGAGGTGGAGCCAAAAACATTCAGTACTTC.